The rows below give T cell receptor beta chains drawn from one sample of a study of neoadjuvant nivolumab and ipilimumab in lung cancer. Sequenced by immunoSEQ multiplex PCR; TCRdb stores in-frame clones only, minus some. The table includes tens of thousands of clones, roughly 90% detected once. This material consisted of blood, taken before neoadjuvant nivolumab, alone or with ipilimumab. These receptors all come from an adult with non-small cell lung cancer. Some clones in this sample may be carry-over from other donors' samples. CDR3s include the opening cysteine and the closing phenylalanine or tryptophan. A D gene is named only where the DNA matches it firmly. Clone size, where shown, is once, few, many, or a class for clones that have expanded.

TRBV18,15,.,.,TRBJ1-4,TGTGCCAGCTCGTCGACCCGAGCGACTAATGAAAAACTGTTTTTT,CASSSTRATNEKLFF
TRBV9,13,.,.,TRBJ1-1,TGTGCCAGCAGCGTAGTTAGTGGCTCTGAAGCTTTCTTT,CASSVVSGSEAFF
TRBV9,14,.,.,TRBJ2-5,TGTGCCAGCAGCACCGGACAGACCGGAGAGACCCAGTACTTC,CASSTGQTGETQYF
TRBV18,15,.,.,TRBJ1-4,TGTGCCAGCTCACCAAGGAATCAAGCTAATGAAAAACTGTTTTTT,CASSPRNQANEKLFF
TRBV4-1,17,.,.,TRBJ2-2,TGCGCCAGCAGCCAATTAGAGGCAGGGTTCTCGCTGGGGGAGCTGTTTTTT,CASSQLEAGFSLGELFF
TRBV30,13,.,TRBD2,TRBJ2-3,TGTGCCTCCGTAGCGGGGGGCACAGATACGCAGTATTTT,CASVAGGTDTQYF
TRBV19,17,.,TRBD1,TRBJ2-6,TGTGCCAGTAGTCCGGGACAGGGAATCTCTGGGGCCAACGTCCTGACTTTC,CASSPGQGISGANVLTF
TRBV5-1,15,.,TRBD2,TRBJ2-5,TGCGCCAGCAGCCCCAGGACTAGCGGACAAGAGACCCAGTACTTC,CASSPRTSGQETQYF
TRBV7-9,12,few,.,TRBJ2-2,TGTGCCAGCAGCTTAGTCTCCGGGGAGCTGTTTTTT,CASSLVSGELFF
TRBV5-1,14,.,TRBD1,TRBJ2-4,TGCGCCAGCAGCCCCGGACAGGGGGGCAACATTCAGTACTTC,CASSPGQGGNIQYF
TRBV18,13,.,TRBD1,TRBJ1-1,TGTGCCAGCTCAGGACAGGGGGACACTGAAGCTTTCTTT,CASSGQGDTEAFF
TRBV5-4,15,.,.,TRBJ2-2,TGTGCCAGCAGCTTCGGCGGGGTGAACACCGGGGAGCTGTTTTTT,CASSFGGVNTGELFF
TRBV14,17,.,.,TRBJ2-2,TGTGCCAGCAGCCAAGATTGGACCCATTCGGGCACCGGGGAGCTGTTTTTT,CASSQDWTHSGTGELFF
TRBV5-1,15,.,.,TRBJ2-7,TGCGCCAGCAGCTTCGTGCCGGCGAGGACCTACGAGCAGTACTTC,CASSFVPARTYEQYF
TRBV7-2,16,.,TRBD1,TRBJ1-2,TGTGCCAGCAGCGTACACCGGGACAGGGGGATCTATGGCTACACCTTC,CASSVHRDRGIYGYTF
TRBV25-1,13,.,.,TRBJ1-1,TGTGCCAGCAGTGAGCTCAGAGGGGCGGGGGCTTTCTTT,CASSELRGAGAFF
TRBV6-5,15,.,TRBD1,TRBJ2-7,TGTGCCAGCAGCCCAGGGACAGGGGCGGACTACGAGCAGTACTTC,CASSPGTGADYEQYF
TRBV7-2,11,.,.,TRBJ2-7,TGTGCCAGCAGAGGTAGTTACGAGCAGTACTTC,CASRGSYEQYF